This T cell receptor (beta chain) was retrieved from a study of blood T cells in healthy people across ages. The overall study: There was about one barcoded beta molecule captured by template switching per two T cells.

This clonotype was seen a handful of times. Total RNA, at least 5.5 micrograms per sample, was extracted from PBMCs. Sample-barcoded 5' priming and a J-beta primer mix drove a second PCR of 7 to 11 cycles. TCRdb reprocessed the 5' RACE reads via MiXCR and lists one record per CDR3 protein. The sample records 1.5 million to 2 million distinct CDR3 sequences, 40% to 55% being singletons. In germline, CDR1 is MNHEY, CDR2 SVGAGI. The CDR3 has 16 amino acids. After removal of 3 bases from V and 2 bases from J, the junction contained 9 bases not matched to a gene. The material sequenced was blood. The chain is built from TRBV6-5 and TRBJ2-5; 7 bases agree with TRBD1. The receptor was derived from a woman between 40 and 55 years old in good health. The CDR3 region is CASSYSFNRGQETQYF. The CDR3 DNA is TGTGCCAGCAGTTATAGTTTTAACAGGGGACAAGAGACCCAGTACTTC.